These 30 T cell receptor beta chains originate from one sample sequenced in a study of T cell changes during pregnancy in multiple sclerosis. TCRdb keeps only in-frame clones here, not all; method: immunoSEQ multiplex PCR. The sample records tens of thousands of clones, approximately 90% being singletons. The sample consisted of peripheral blood, taken before pregnancy. The source is a female donor with multiple sclerosis, enrolled in a pregnancy study.

This clone has more than one count but fewer than ten. The V and J genes are TRBV29-1 and TRBJ1-1; TRBD1 aligns across 9 bases. V lost 6 bases, J lost 5 bases, and 10 bases stayed unmatched. Germline V gene lookup returns CDR1 SQVTM and CDR2 ANQGSEA. This CDR3 spans 14 amino acids. Written as DNA, the CDR3 is TGCAGCGTGGGGGACAGGGACCGAAGAACTGAAGCTTTCTTT. This codes for CSVGDRDRRTEAFF. Full variable domain (remainder filled in from reference TRBV29-1 and TRBJ1-1): SAVISQKPSRDICQRGTSLTIQCQVDSQVTMMFWYRQQPGQSLTLIATANQGSEATYESGFVIDKFPISRPNLTFSTLTVSNMSPEDSSIYLCSVGDRDRRTEAFFGQGTRLTVV.

The CDR3 spells CASSLWGGSYGYTF. CDR3 DNA sequence: TGTGCCAGCAGTTTATGGGGGGGTTCCTATGGCTACACCTTC. The chain couples TRBV27 to TRBJ1-2; the D gene is possibly TRBD1 (5 bases). The CDR3 contains 14 residues. Germline CDR1 and CDR2: MNHEY and SMNVEV (reference sequence). V lost 1 base and J 4 bases, leaving 10 bases between the germline ends.

The J gene is TRBJ2-5, the V gene TRBV29-1, with a weak D call TRBD1 (5 bases). Trimming shortened V by 4 bases and J by 5 bases, and 5 bases separated the two germline ends. The CDR3 loop spans 10 amino acids. The germline CDR1 and CDR2 sequences are SQVTM and ANQGSEA. The CDR3 DNA sequence: TGCAGCGTTGCAGGGGAGACCCAGTACTTC. It codes for CSVAGETQYF.

CDR3 sequence: CASSQAVLANSYEQYF. As DNA, the CDR3 is TGCGCCAGCAGCCAAGCCGTGCTAGCGAACTCCTACGAGCAGTACTTC. This sequence joins TRBV4-1 and TRBJ2-7, with a weak D call TRBD2 (6 bases). V was cut by 1 base and J by 0 bases, with 13 bases left in between. The CDR3 has 16 residues. Germline CDR1 MGHRA, CDR2 YSYEKL.

The chain uses TRBV2 and TRBJ2-5; TRBD2 is a possible D gene (5 bases). Germline V gene sequence: CDR1 SNHLY, CDR2 FYNNEI. Trimming shortened V by 5 bases and J by 3 bases, and 13 bases separated the two germline ends. This CDR3 region has 14 residues. The DNA of the CDR3 is TGTGCCAGCAGTCGGTCGGGGTTTAAAGAGACCCAGTACTTC. Residues: CASSRSGFKETQYF.

The gene calls are TRBV7-2 and TRBJ1-5; a possible D gene is TRBD1 (6 bases). The ends were cut back, 4 bases at V and 1 base at J, with 14 bases in the middle. The CDR3 is 16 amino acids. Germline V gene data show CDR1 as SGHTA and CDR2 as FQGNSA. CDR3 protein: CASSSGVGGSNQPQHF. The CDR3 coding sequence is TGTGCCAGCAGCTCAGGGGTTGGGGGCAGCAATCAGCCCCAGCATTTT.

The chain couples TRBV6-1 to TRBJ2-1, with 9 bases lining up with TRBD2. The CDR3 has 15 amino acids. V was clipped by 5 bases and J by 4 bases; unmatched bases: 6. The germline CDR1 and CDR2 sequences are MNHNS and SASEGT. The CDR3, as DNA: TGTGCCAGCAGTTCCGGGACTAGCTCTTACAATGAGCAGTTCTTC. Its protein is CASSSGTSSYNEQFF.

The chain has TRBV27 and TRBJ1-5, with 8 bases fitting TRBD1. Germline values: CDR1 MNHEY, CDR2 SMNVEV (reference sequence). J lost 9 bases, V lost 8 bases, and 6 bases had no gene match. This CDR3 region has 12 residues. CDR3 sequence (DNA): TGTGCCAGCGGGACAGGACTCATGCCCCAGCATTTT. It encodes CASGTGLMPQHF.

This chain links TRBV5-1 with TRBJ2-1; TRBD2 agrees at 7 bases. The CDR3 length is 15 residues. V shed 0 bases, J shed 0 bases, and the junction held 0 bases outside the gene matches. Germline CDR1 reads SGHRS; CDR2 reads YFSETQ. The CDR3 DNA reads TGCGCCAGCAGCTTGGAGCGGGGCTCCTACAATGAGCAGTTCTTC. This sequence encodes CASSLERGSYNEQFF.

The chain has TRBV7-3 and TRBJ2-1, with 14 nucleotides matching TRBD2. From germline, CDR1 is SGHTA and CDR2 FQGTGA. The CDR3 has 17 amino acids. The trim removed 4 bases at V and 7 bases at J, leaving 9 bases unmatched. The CDR3 DNA is TGTGCCAGCAGCTCTGGACTAGCGGGGGGCAGGGTTAATGAGCAGTTCTTC. As protein: CASSSGLAGGRVNEQFF.

The V call is TRBV7-2, the J call TRBJ2-5; 7 bases map to TRBD2. The CDR3 extends over 15 amino acids. V was clipped by 0 bases and J by 1 base; unmatched bases: 2. Germline CDR1 reads SGHTA; CDR2 reads FQGNSA. The CDR3 reads CASSLARGGQETQYF. The CDR3 DNA follows: TGTGCCAGCAGCTTAGCCCGCGGGGGCCAAGAGACCCAGTACTTC.

J is TRBJ1-2 and V is TRBV7-9; maybe TRBD1 (6 bases). CDR1 is SEHNR, CDR2 FQNEAQ, per germline (reference sequence). V was trimmed by 10 bases and J by 4 bases, leaving 22 bases between them. This CDR3 is 15 amino acids long. In DNA, the CDR3 is TGTGCCACGCTAAATGACGGGGGGCGCAGCTATGGCTACACCTTC. This translates into CATLNDGGRSYGYTF.

The J gene is TRBJ1-2, the V gene TRBV28; 8 bases align to TRBD1. There are 13 residues in the CDR3. The germline V gene has CDR1 MDHEN and CDR2 SYDVKM. J gave up 4 bases and V 3 bases, and 1 base lay outside the gene matches. CDR3 region: CASSLDRAYGYTF. The CDR3 DNA follows: TGTGCCAGCAGTTTGGACAGGGCCTATGGCTACACCTTC.

This clone was observed a single time. The rearrangement uses TRBV4-3 and TRBJ1-1, with D uncertain. The CDR3 runs to 15 residues. The ends were cut back, 1 base at V and 0 bases at J, with 9 bases in the middle. The V gene's germline CDR1 is LGHNA and CDR2 YSLEER. DNA of the CDR3: TGCGCCAGCAGCCAAGGGGCGGGGATGAACACTGAAGCTTTCTTT. The encoded protein is CASSQGAGMNTEAFF.

The chain employs TRBV14 and TRBJ2-1, with a weak D call TRBD2 (5 bases). The CDR3 totals 11 residues. Germline V gives CDR1 SGHDN, CDR2 FVKESK. Trimming cost V 4 bases and J 10 bases, with 8 bases left between them. CDR3 nucleotides: TGTGCCAGCAGCCTGGGGAGCGAGCAGTTCTTC. Translation: CASSLGSEQFF.

This clone was observed a single time. The chain uses TRBV10-1 and TRBJ2-2; tentatively, D is TRBD2 (7 bases). The CDR3 extends over 16 amino acids. The germline V gene encodes CDR1 WNHNN and CDR2 SYGVQD (reference sequence). V shed 3 bases and J shed 0 bases, with 11 bases lying between them. The CDR3 DNA follows: TGCGCCAGCAGTGACCGCGGGGGCGCGAACACCGGGGAGCTGTTTTTT. This translates into CASSDRGGANTGELFF.

The rearrangement uses TRBV30 and TRBJ2-1; no reliable D call. V lost 3 bases, J lost 10 bases, and 16 bases lay in between. The CDR3 is 13 residues long. Germline-derived CDR1 and CDR2 are GTSNPN and SVGIG (reference sequence). CDR3 coding DNA: TGTGCCTGGAGGGGTACTGCGGCCACAGAGCAGTTCTTC. Protein: CAWRGTAATEQFF. The full variable domain, in which reference TRBV30 and TRBJ2-1 provide the parts outside the CDR3, is SQTIHQWPATLVQPVGSPLSLECTVEGTSNPNLYWYRQAAGRGLQLLFYSVGIGQISSEVPQNLSASRPQDRQFILSSKKLLLSDSGFYLCAWRGTAATEQFFGPGTRLTVL.

V gene TRBV2 combines with J gene TRBJ2-7; TRBD1 might be the D (6 bases). The CDR3 spans 14 residues. Between the trimmed V and J ends, which lost 1 base and 7 bases, there was a span of 14 bases. Germline V gene sequence: CDR1 SNHLY, CDR2 FYNNEI. As DNA, the CDR3 is TGTGCCAGCAGTGAAGATGGCAGGGGCCAAGAGCAGTACTTC. Amino acids: CASSEDGRGQEQYF.

This chain uses TRBV28 with TRBJ2-1, with TRBD2 identical over 10 bases. This CDR3 is built from 16 residues. V shed 6 bases and J 1 base; nucleotides not matched to a gene: 6. Germline CDR1 and CDR2: MDHEN and SYDVKM. The CDR3: CASRPAGLASYNEQFF. CDR3 coding DNA: TGTGCCAGCAGACCAGCGGGACTAGCGTCCTACAATGAGCAGTTCTTC.

The rearrangement links TRBV27 to TRBJ2-5; a possible D gene is TRBD1 (5 bases). The germline V gene encodes CDR1 MNHEY and CDR2 SMNVEV (reference sequence). Trimming removed 5 bases at V and 1 base at J, with 17 bases between. The CDR3 runs to 16 residues. In DNA, the CDR3 is TGTGCCAGCAGTATGACAGATGCTCAAGTCCAAGAGACCCAGTACTTC. Translating it yields CASSMTDAQVQETQYF.

This chain's CDR3 is CAISEGTSGPPPWAQYF. CDR3 sequence (DNA): TGTGCCATCAGTGAGGGGACTAGCGGGCCACCTCCGTGGGCCCAGTACTTC. The chain combines TRBV10-3 with TRBJ2-5; 12 nucleotides match TRBD2. There are 17 residues in the CDR3. V trimming: 2 bases; J trimming: 9 bases; junction bases outside the gene matches: 13. Germline V gene sequence: CDR1 ENHRY, CDR2 SYGVKD.

This rearrangement joins TRBV5-1 to TRBJ2-7; 7 bases fit TRBD2. The length of the CDR3 is 15 residues. V was pared by 3 bases and J by 1 base, with 7 bases of the junction left unmatched. The germline V gene encodes CDR1 SGHRS and CDR2 YFSETQ. The CDR3 reads CASSSWGGESYEQYF. CDR3 coding DNA: TGCGCCAGCAGCTCCTGGGGGGGGGAGTCCTACGAGCAGTACTTC.

This clone was seen a few times. The genes are TRBV4-2 and TRBJ2-7; the D gene is possibly TRBD1 (6 bases). Germline V gene data show CDR1 as LGHNA and CDR2 as YNFKEQ. The CDR3 contains 14 residues. With 0 bases removed from V and 7 bases from J, the gap between germline ends came to 13 bases. In DNA form, the CDR3 reads TGTGCCAGCAGCCAAGATTTACAGGGAAGGGAGCAGTACTTC. Residues: CASSQDLQGREQYF.

The rearrangement uses TRBV14 and TRBJ2-5; D not resolved. The CDR3 consists of 13 residues. Trimming pared 5 bases from V and 1 base from J, leaving 8 bases between. CDR1 and CDR2 from the germline V gene are SGHDN and FVKESK. CDR3 region: CASSSRGQETQYF. The CDR3 DNA reads TGTGCCAGCAGCTCCCGCGGCCAAGAGACCCAGTACTTC.

The J gene is TRBJ1-5, the V gene TRBV5-8; 7 nucleotides agree with TRBD1. CDR3 size: 15 residues. V lost 2 bases, J lost 2 bases, and 4 bases stayed unmatched. CDR1 and CDR2 from the germline V gene are SGHTS and YDEGEE. CDR3 nucleotide sequence: TGTGCCAGCAGCTTCACAGGGGCTCGCAATCAGCCCCAGCATTTT. Its translation is CASSFTGARNQPQHF.

In nucleotides, the CDR3 is TGCGCCAGCAGCATGGGGACGACTAGCGGGAGTTGGGGTGAGCAGTTCTTC. Translation gives CASSMGTTSGSWGEQFF. This chain connects TRBV5-1 to TRBJ2-1, with TRBD2 matching 12 bases. Germline V gives CDR1 SGHRS, CDR2 YFSETQ. The V and J ends lost 4 bases and 9 bases, in that order; junction bases with no gene match: 14. The CDR3 totals 17 residues.

J is TRBJ2-1 and V is TRBV5-4; D not resolved. Germline CDR1 reads SGHNT; CDR2 reads YYREEE (reference sequence). V was pared by 6 bases and J by 4 bases, with 5 bases between. The CDR3 is 11 amino acids. CDR3 DNA: TGTGCCAGCACCTATTACAATGAGCAGTTCTTC. It encodes CASTYYNEQFF.

The chain is built from TRBV15 and TRBJ2-7, with TRBD1 matching 7 bases. Germline CDR1 and CDR2: LNHNV and YYDKDF (reference sequence). This CDR3 is 15 amino acids long. Unmatched junction bases numbered 10, after V lost 2 bases and J lost 6 bases. The CDR3 nucleotides read TGTGCCACCAGCAGAATCCGATCAGGGGGACGCGAGCAGTACTTC. It encodes CATSRIRSGGREQYF.

V usage is TRBV7-6 and J usage is TRBJ2-7; 9 nucleotides line up with TRBD2. Germline CDR1 is SGHVS and CDR2 is FNYEAQ. This CDR3 contains 13 residues. V shed 3 bases and J 3 bases; nucleotides not matched to a gene: 0. The CDR3 region is CASSFSGSYEQYF. CDR3 DNA: TGTGCCAGCAGCTTTAGCGGGAGCTACGAGCAGTACTTC. Full variable domain (missing parts from reference TRBV7-6 and TRBJ2-7): GAGVSQSPRYKVTKRGQDVALRCDPISGHVSLYWYRQALGQGPEFLTYFNYEAQQDKSGLPNDRFSAERPEGSISTLTIQRTEQRDSAMYRCASSFSGSYEQYFGPGTRLTVT.

This sequence joins TRBV19 and TRBJ2-1; TRBD2 is a possible D gene (5 bases). This CDR3 is 13 amino acids long. Between the trimmed V and J ends, which lost 6 bases and 10 bases, there was a span of 16 bases. Germline CDR1 and CDR2: LNHDA and SQIVND (reference sequence). CDR3 residues: CASRERVSGEQFF. CDR3 DNA sequence: TGTGCCAGTAGGGAGAGGGTATCGGGAGAGCAGTTCTTC.